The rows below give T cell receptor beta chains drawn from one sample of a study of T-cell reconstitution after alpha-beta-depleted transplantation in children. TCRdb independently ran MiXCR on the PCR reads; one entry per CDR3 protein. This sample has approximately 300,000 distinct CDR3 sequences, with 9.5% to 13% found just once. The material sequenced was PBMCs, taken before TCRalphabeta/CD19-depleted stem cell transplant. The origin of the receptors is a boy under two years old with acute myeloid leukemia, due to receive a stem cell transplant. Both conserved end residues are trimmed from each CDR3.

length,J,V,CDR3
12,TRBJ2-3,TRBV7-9,ATRTASRPDTQY
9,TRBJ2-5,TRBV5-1,ASSLAGTQY
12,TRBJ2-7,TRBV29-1,SVGKTGGPYEQY
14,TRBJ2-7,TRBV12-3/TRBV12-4,ASSLVTSGVFYEQY
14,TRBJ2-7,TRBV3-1,ASSQALAGGAYEQY
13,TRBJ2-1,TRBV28,ASRKLAASYNEQF
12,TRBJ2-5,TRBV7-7,ASSTGQVGETQY
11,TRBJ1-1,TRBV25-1,ASVVAGGTEAF
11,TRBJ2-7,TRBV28,ASSLARSYEQY
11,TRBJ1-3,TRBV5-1,ASSFQGENTIY
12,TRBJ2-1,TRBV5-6,ASSYRASYNEQF
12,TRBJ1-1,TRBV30,AWSRLTRTTEAF
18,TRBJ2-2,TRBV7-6,ASSLAVGLAEPPNTGELF
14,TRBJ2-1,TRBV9,ASSVDPGRSYNEQF
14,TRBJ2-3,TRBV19,ASRMDRGLPTDTQY
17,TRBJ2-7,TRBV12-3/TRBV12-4,ASSADRGLAGVGYHEQY
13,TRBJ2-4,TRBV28,ASSYPGQGKNIQY
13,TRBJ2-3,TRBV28,AMGPGGGPGDTQY
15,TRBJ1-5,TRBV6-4,ASRQRDRVYSNQPQH
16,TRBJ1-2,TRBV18,ASSPRNQVGSPTYGYT
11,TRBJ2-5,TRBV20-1,SARSPGEETQY
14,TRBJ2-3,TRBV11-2,ASSHLGAGRTDTQY
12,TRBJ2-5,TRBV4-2,ASSQIRALETQY
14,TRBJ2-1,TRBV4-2,ASSHVSGISYNEQF
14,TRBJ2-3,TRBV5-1,ASSLEGRTSTDTQY
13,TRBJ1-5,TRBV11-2,ASSSTTGWGQPQH
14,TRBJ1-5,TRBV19,ASTKTGQVRDQPQH
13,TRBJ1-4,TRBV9,ASSAGGTTGEKLF
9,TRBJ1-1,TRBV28,ASSPLPEAF
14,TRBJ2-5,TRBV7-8,ASSLAWGSLQETQY
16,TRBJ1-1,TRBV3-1,ASSQDPRQGAIQSTAF
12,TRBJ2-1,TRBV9,ASSVGDRWNEQF
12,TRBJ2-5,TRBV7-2,ASTRPGTGETQY
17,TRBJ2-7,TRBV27,ASRRWVSFGSDLSYEQY
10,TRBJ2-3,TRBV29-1,SLPSGTDTQY
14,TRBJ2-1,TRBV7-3,ASSAPGLAGVREQF
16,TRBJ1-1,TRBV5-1,ASSLGLGQGWLVAEAF
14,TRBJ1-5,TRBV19,ASSIGWDRSNQPQH
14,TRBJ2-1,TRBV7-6,ASSLAASGVYNEQF
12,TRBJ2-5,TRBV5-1,ASSFKWGQETQY
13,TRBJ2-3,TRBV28,ASSFRQAPADTQY
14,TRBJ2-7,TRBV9,ASSVSGEGFSYEQY
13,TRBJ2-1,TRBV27,ASSSLASTEGEQF
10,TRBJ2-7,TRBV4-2,ASSQEGHEQY